The source of this TCR beta chain is a study of blood T cell repertoires in COVID-19. Assay used: immunoSEQ multiplex PCR; TCRdb lists only in-frame clones, some missing. This sample carries about 370,000 clones, more than 80% of them seen once, and the ten largest clones take 3%. V was pared by 5 bases and J by 4 bases, with 15 bases between. The CDR3 totals 15 residues. Germline CDR1 and CDR2: SGHTA and FQGNSA. V is TRBV7-2 and J is TRBJ2-1, with TRBD2 as a possible D gene (6 bases). The specimen was peripheral blood. The TCR comes from a woman aged 25 to 39 with COVID-19, enrolled during active disease. Here the CDR3 DNA reads TGTGCCAGCAGCCCCTCAGGACTATCATACAATGAGCAGTTCTTC. This sequence encodes CASSPSGLSYNEQFF.